The 28 T cell receptor beta chains listed next were all sequenced from one sample in a study of a mutant IDH1 vaccine in newly diagnosed glioma. The protocol was immunoSEQ multiplex PCR, while the TCRdb copy is restricted to in-frame clones and leaves out a portion. The repertoire consists of tens of thousands of clones, with less than 80% occurring once and the leading ten covering over 4.5%. The time point is: week 47, end of study. A single vaccine dose contained 300 ug of mutant IDH1 20-mer peptide, and topical imiquimod was used with it. These receptors have no known antigen. Sequenced here: PBMCs, sampled from a glioma patient whose treatment included an IDH1 peptide vaccine. The receptors here all came from a man in his forties or fifties with glioma.

The CDR3 region is CASRPGGGAGYTF. CDR3 bases: TGTGCCAGTAGGCCCGGAGGGGGGGCTGGCTACACCTTC. This chain links TRBV19 with TRBJ1-2; possibly TRBD1 for D (6 bases). Germline CDR1 LNHDA, CDR2 SQIVND (reference sequence). V lost 6 bases and J 7 bases, leaving 15 bases between the germline ends. This CDR3 has 13 residues.

J is TRBJ2-1 and V is TRBV2; 9 bases match TRBD2. The V and J ends lost 10 bases and 8 bases, in that order; junction bases with no gene match: 6. The CDR3 loop spans 12 amino acids. The germline CDR1 and CDR2 sequences are SNHLY and FYNNEI. DNA for the CDR3: TGTGCCACTCCCGGCGGGGGGGATGAGCAGTTCTTC. Encoded protein: CATPGGGDEQFF. The variable domain in full, with the rest retrieved from reference TRBV2 and TRBJ2-1, is EPEVTQTPSHQVTQMGQEVILRCVPISNHLYFYWYRQILGQKVEFLVSFYNNEISEKSEIFDDQFSVERPDGSNFTLKIRSTKLEDSAMYFCATPGGGDEQFFGPGTRLTVL.

This clone was seen more than once but under ten times. The chain uses TRBV5-1 and TRBJ2-1; D uncertain. Germline assignment: CDR1 SGHRS and CDR2 YFSETQ. The V gene lost 4 bases and the J gene lost 5 bases, with 10 bases spanning the gap. The CDR3 consists of 13 residues. The chain's CDR3 is CASSTEPDNEQFF. The CDR3 nucleotides are TGCGCCAGCAGCACGGAACCGGACAATGAGCAGTTCTTC.

This clone was detected a few times. CDR3: CASSLRQGTGELFF. DNA for the CDR3: TGCGCCAGCAGCCTACGACAGGGCACCGGGGAGCTGTTTTTT. The rearrangement joins TRBV5-1 to TRBJ2-2, with 7 bases identical to TRBD1. This CDR3 spans 14 amino acids. CDR1 SGHRS and CDR2 YFSETQ come from the germline V gene. V trimming: 4 bases; J trimming: 4 bases; junction bases outside the gene matches: 4.

V is TRBV11-2 and J is TRBJ2-5; D is ambiguous. Germline V gene lookup returns CDR1 SGHAT and CDR2 FQNNGV. The CDR3 loop spans 15 amino acids. V was trimmed by 0 bases and J by 1 base, leaving 9 bases between them. This CDR3 reads CASSLDVRTQETQYF. The CDR3 DNA is TGTGCCAGCAGCTTAGATGTCCGGACCCAAGAGACCCAGTACTTC.

The chain links TRBV10-3 to TRBJ1-4; D might be TRBD1 (5 bases). Trimming stripped 0 bases from V and 1 base from J, with 6 bases between. Germline V gene sequence: CDR1 ENHRY, CDR2 SYGVKD. CDR3 size: 15 residues. The CDR3 bases are TGTGCCATCAGTGAGTCCGGGGGAACTAATGAAAAACTGTTTTTT. This translates into CAISESGGTNEKLFF.

This clone was counted between two and nine times. The CDR3 nucleotides are TGTGCCAGCAGCGGGGGAGCGGGGGATACGCAGTATTTT. Translation gives CASSGGAGDTQYF. The chain couples TRBV14 to TRBJ2-3; 7 bases are shared with TRBD2. Germline CDR1 is SGHDN and CDR2 is FVKESK. The CDR3 spans 13 residues. The V gene end was trimmed by 5 bases and the J gene end by 6 bases; junction bases not matched to a gene: 5.

The gene calls are TRBV29-1 and TRBJ1-2, with 7 bases identical to TRBD1. CDR3 length: 13 amino acids. J was trimmed by 1 base and V by 6 bases; bases with no gene match: 5. Germline V CDR1 and CDR2: SQVTM, ANQGSEA. CDR3 bases: TGCAGCGTATCAGGGGGGGGTAACTATGGCTACACCTTC. The encoded protein is CSVSGGGNYGYTF.

The rearrangement uses TRBV29-1 and TRBJ2-2, with TRBD1 as a possible D gene (5 bases). Germline assignment: CDR1 SQVTM and CDR2 ANQGSEA. The CDR3 extends over 13 amino acids. V was shortened by 4 bases and J by 1 base, with 7 bases between the two germline ends. The CDR3 here is CSVGTLNTGELFF. DNA of the CDR3: TGCAGCGTTGGGACATTGAACACCGGGGAGCTGTTTTTT.

This chain's CDR3 is CASSPRGGETGELFF. The CDR3 DNA reads TGCGCCAGCAGCCCCAGAGGGGGCGAAACCGGGGAGCTGTTTTTT. This chain connects TRBV5-1 to TRBJ2-2, with 7 bases identical to TRBD1. Trimming removed 4 bases from V and 5 bases from J; junction bases left unmatched: 8. Per germline, CDR1 SGHRS and CDR2 YFSETQ. This CDR3 has 15 residues.

The gene calls are TRBV5-5 and TRBJ1-5; D may be TRBD1 (6 bases). Germline CDR1 SGHKS, CDR2 YYEKEE (reference sequence). V was clipped by 1 base and J by 2 bases, with 13 bases between them. The CDR3 consists of 16 residues. CDR3: CASSLLGGLGNQPQHF. Written as DNA, the CDR3 is TGTGCCAGCAGCTTGTTGGGGGGCCTTGGCAATCAGCCCCAGCATTTT.

V gene TRBV4-3 combines with J gene TRBJ1-4; no reliable D call. The CDR3 consists of 13 residues. Germline V gene lookup returns CDR1 LGHNA and CDR2 YSLEER. Trimming stripped 1 base from V and 6 bases from J, with 6 bases between. CDR3: CASSQGPHEKLFF. The DNA for the CDR3 is TGCGCCAGCAGCCAAGGACCCCATGAAAAACTGTTTTTT.

The chain combines TRBV5-6 with TRBJ1-2; the D gene is possibly TRBD1 (5 bases). Trimming removed 2 bases from V and 4 bases from J, with 15 bases in between. The CDR3 contains 15 residues. Germline V lookup: CDR1 SGHDT, CDR2 YYEEEE. CDR3 region: CASSLRAGSFYGYTF. CDR3 DNA: TGTGCCAGCAGCTTAAGAGCAGGGTCGTTCTATGGCTACACCTTC.

The rearrangement joins TRBV30 to TRBJ1-4; no reliable D call. CDR1 GTSNPN and CDR2 SVGIG come from the germline V gene (reference sequence). Deletions cut 0 bases from V and 3 bases from J, with 11 bases between. This CDR3 has 15 amino acids. CDR3 DNA: TGTGCCTGGAGTGTACCGAGCTCCCCTAATGAAAAACTGTTTTTT. Protein product: CAWSVPSSPNEKLFF.

CDR3 sequence: CASSLRPIDLQSYNEQFF. The CDR3 bases are TGCGCCAGCAGCTTACGCCCGATAGACCTACAATCCTACAATGAGCAGTTCTTC. This chain joins TRBV5-1 and TRBJ2-1, with D uncertain. Trimming removed 2 bases from V and 1 base from J, with 19 bases in between. The germline V gene encodes CDR1 SGHRS and CDR2 YFSETQ. The CDR3 totals 18 residues.

The V call is TRBV5-1, the J call TRBJ1-5; possible D gene TRBD1, 5 bases. This CDR3 is 16 amino acids long. V lost 8 bases, J lost 9 bases, and 27 bases lay in between. Germline V gives CDR1 SGHRS, CDR2 YFSETQ. The CDR3 region has the DNA TGCGCCAGTCCTTCGGATTGGTTAGGGGCTAAACGGCCCCAGCATTTT. Amino acid sequence: CASPSDWLGAKRPQHF.

The chain carries TRBV19 and TRBJ1-6, with 12 bases matching TRBD1. V lost 7 bases to trimming and J lost 5 bases; unmatched junction nucleotides: 6. Per germline, CDR1 LNHDA and CDR2 SQIVND (reference sequence). The CDR3 covers 16 residues. In DNA form, the CDR3 reads TGTGCCAGTAACCCGGGACAGGGGGCGAATAATTCACCCCTCCACTTT. Its protein is CASNPGQGANNSPLHF.

The chain has TRBV4-1 and TRBJ1-2; TRBD1 might be the D (5 bases). The V gene lost 2 bases and the J gene lost 8 bases, with 18 bases spanning the gap. The CDR3 sequence is 15 residues long. Looked up from germline, CDR1 is MGHRA and CDR2 is YSYEKL. The CDR3 DNA reads as TGCGCCAGCAGCCAATTAGGGGTCCGCCAACGGGGCTACACCTTC. It translates to CASSQLGVRQRGYTF.

This clone was counted a few times. The chain carries TRBV27 and TRBJ1-1; D gene uncertain. CDR3 length equals 14 residues. Looked up from germline, CDR1 is MNHEY and CDR2 is SMNVEV (reference sequence). V gave up 2 bases and J gave up 6 bases, with 13 bases separating them. The CDR3 bases are TGTGCCAGCAGTTTAACCCAGGAGGCCGCTGAAGCTTTCTTT. This codes for CASSLTQEAAEAFF.

The V call is TRBV5-1, the J call TRBJ1-5; 7 bases line up with TRBD1. Germline CDR1 is SGHRS and CDR2 is YFSETQ. The CDR3 consists of 15 residues. The V gene end was trimmed by 3 bases and the J gene end by 1 base; junction bases not matched to a gene: 4. CDR3 sequence: CASSWGTDSNQPQHF. The CDR3 DNA follows: TGCGCCAGCAGCTGGGGGACAGACAGCAATCAGCCCCAGCATTTT.

The chain links TRBV5-6 to TRBJ2-5, with a weak D call TRBD2 (5 bases). V was pared by 0 bases and J by 1 base, with 10 bases between. Germline-derived CDR1 and CDR2 are SGHDT and YYEEEE. CDR3 size: 15 residues. The CDR3 DNA follows: TGTGCCAGCAGCTTGGGAGGGCCCGCCCAAGAGACCCAGTACTTC. It yields the protein CASSLGGPAQETQYF.

V is TRBV9 and J is TRBJ2-3, with 7 nucleotides matching TRBD1. V shed 0 bases, J shed 1 base, and the junction held 2 bases outside the gene matches. Germline CDR1 is SGDLS and CDR2 is YYNGEE. The CDR3 runs 15 residues. The CDR3 spells CASSVETGGTDTQYF. The DNA of the CDR3 is TGTGCCAGCAGCGTAGAAACAGGGGGCACAGATACGCAGTATTTT. Full variable domain (missing parts from reference TRBV9 and TRBJ2-3): DSGVTQTPKHLITATGQRVTLRCSPRSGDLSVYWYQQSLDQGLQFLIQYYNGEERAKGNILERFSAQQFPDLHSELNLSSLELGDSALYFCASSVETGGTDTQYFGPGTRLTVL.

This rearrangement joins TRBV7-9 to TRBJ1-3; no reliable D call. Germline loops: CDR1 SEHNR, CDR2 FQNEAQ (reference sequence). The germline V and J ends were trimmed by 5 bases and 1 base, with 18 bases remaining between them. This CDR3 contains 17 residues. CDR3 in amino acids: CASSLRTSRVSGNTIYF. CDR3 DNA sequence: TGTGCCAGCAGCCTACGAACCTCTCGAGTTTCTGGAAACACCATATATTTT.

Worth noting for this clone: Other DNA sequences in this specimen translate into the identical CDR3. The gene calls are TRBV30 and TRBJ1-5; 7 nucleotides align to TRBD1. The CDR3 extends over 14 amino acids. The germline gives CDR1 GTSNPN, CDR2 SVGIG (reference sequence). With V trimmed by 2 bases and J by 7 bases, 8 bases remained unmatched. CDR3 in amino acids: CAWSRQGQRQPQHF. The CDR3, as DNA: TGTGCCTGGAGTAGACAGGGTCAACGCCAGCCCCAGCATTTT.

This clone was observed a handful of times. This chain links TRBV18 with TRBJ2-4; weak D call: TRBD2 (5 bases). Trimming took 1 base from V and 11 from J, leaving 12 bases between them. Germline V gene data show CDR1 as KGHSH and CDR2 as LQKENI. The CDR3 has 13 residues. CDR3 protein: CASSPLPEAFQYF. The CDR3 coding sequence is TGTGCCAGCTCACCACTTCCGGAGGCTTTTCAGTACTTC. The whole variable domain, filled in from reference TRBV18 and TRBJ2-4, reads NAGVMQNPRHLVRRRGQEARLRCSPMKGHSHVYWYRQLPEEGLKFMVYLQKENIIDESGMPKERFSAEFPKEGPSILRIQQVVRGDSAAYFCASSPLPEAFQYFGAGTRLSVL.

The chain links TRBV5-6 to TRBJ1-2, with TRBD1 as a possible D gene (5 bases). The ends were cut back, 2 bases at V and 7 bases at J, with 12 bases in the middle. Germline CDR1 and CDR2: SGHDT and YYEEEE. This CDR3 spans 13 amino acids. In DNA, the CDR3 is TGTGCCAGCAGCTTCCCCAGGGTGGCTGGCTACACCTTC. It specifies CASSFPRVAGYTF.

This chain uses TRBV19 with TRBJ1-1; D possibly corresponds to TRBD1 (6 bases). Germline V gives CDR1 LNHDA, CDR2 SQIVND (reference sequence). V lost 9 bases and J 0 bases, leaving 11 bases between the germline ends. There are 13 residues in the CDR3. The CDR3 DNA is TGTGCCAGCCGGGACACCTTGAACACTGAAGCTTTCTTT. Translating gives CASRDTLNTEAFF.

The V call is TRBV6-6, the J call TRBJ2-7; tentatively, D is TRBD1 (5 bases). The ends were cut back, 7 bases at V and 3 bases at J, with 10 bases in the middle. The CDR3 sequence is 12 residues long. CDR1 and CDR2 (germline): MNHNY, SVGAGI (reference sequence). CDR3 coding DNA: TGTGCCAGCACCACAGGTAGCTACGAGCAGTACTTC. Its translation is CASTTGSYEQYF.